Following are 11 T cell receptor beta chains from one sample sequenced in a study of shared clonotypes between healthy human individuals. The protocol was immunoSEQ multiplex PCR, while the TCRdb copy is restricted to in-frame clones and leaves out a portion. The repertoire holds 1,400,000 or so clones, with around 98.5% as singletons. Sequenced: naive CD4+ T cells sorted from blood. Regarding subset: CD45RA+ positively selected. Every receptor here comes from a man younger than 40 in good health.

The V call is TRBV11-2, the J call TRBJ2-1; maybe TRBD2 (6 bases). The V and J ends lost 5 bases and 8 bases respectively, with 22 bases between them. The CDR3 has 16 amino acids. Germline lookup yields CDR1 SGHAT and CDR2 FQNNGV. Written as DNA, the CDR3 is TGTGCCAGCAGCCGAACAGAAAAACTAGCCCGCCATGAGCAGTTCTTC. As protein: CASSRTEKLARHEQFF.

This clone was observed once. The chain couples TRBV7-8 to TRBJ2-7; D is possibly TRBD1 (6 bases). The CDR3 consists of 14 residues. V gave up 1 base and J gave up 3 bases, with 10 bases separating them. Germline V CDR1 and CDR2: SGHVS, FQNEAQ. The CDR3 loop reads CASSLEQGLYEQYF. CDR3 DNA sequence: TGTGCCAGCAGCTTAGAACAGGGCCTCTACGAGCAGTACTTC.

The CDR3 DNA is TGTGCCAGCAGCTTTGGAGGGAGCGTCTACAATGAGCAGTTCTTC. Translated: CASSFGGSVYNEQFF. The chain carries TRBV7-6 and TRBJ2-1, with D perhaps matching TRBD2 (6 bases). The CDR3 is 15 residues long. V was trimmed by 3 bases and J by 3 bases, leaving 12 bases between them. The V gene's germline CDR1 is SGHVS and CDR2 FNYEAQ.

This sequence joins TRBV7-9 and TRBJ1-1, with 10 bases lining up with TRBD1. CDR3 size: 19 residues. CDR1 and CDR2 from the germline V gene are SEHNR and FQNEAQ (reference sequence). The junction had 16 bases not matched to a gene; V was cut back by 5 bases and J by 1 base. The CDR3, as DNA: TGTGCCAGCAGCCGTCGACAGGGGGCGACTATCTTTGGGAACACTGAAGCTTTCTTT. Its protein product is CASSRRQGATIFGNTEAFF.

The chain has TRBV5-8 and TRBJ2-5; 8 bases line up with TRBD2. From germline, CDR1 is SGHTS and CDR2 YDEGEE. This CDR3 comprises 16 residues. J was trimmed by 1 base and V by 4 bases; bases with no gene match: 9. The CDR3 region has the DNA TGTGCCAGCAGCCCCCGGATAGCGGGGTCCCAAGAGACCCAGTACTTC. Its translation is CASSPRIAGSQETQYF.

The V and J genes are TRBV5-1 and TRBJ2-1, with D perhaps TRBD1 or TRBD2 (5 bases each). Trimming took 4 bases from V and 8 from J, leaving 16 bases between them. Germline V gives CDR1 SGHRS, CDR2 YFSETQ. CDR3 length: 14 residues. CDR3 sequence (DNA): TGCGCCAGCAGCGCCCGGGGCCCTGGGGATGAGCAGTTCTTC. Its translation is CASSARGPGDEQFF. Based on the CDR3 plus reference TRBV5-1 and TRBJ2-1, the full variable domain is KAGVTQTPRYLIKTRGQQVTLSCSPISGHRSVSWYQQTPGQGLQFLFEYFSETQRNKGNFPGRFSGRQFSNSRSEMNVSTLELGDSALYLCASSARGPGDEQFFGPGTRLTVL.

This clone has a single count. This chain uses TRBV9 with TRBJ2-7; 7 bases are a match to TRBD2. Germline assignment: CDR1 SGDLS and CDR2 YYNGEE. V dropped 0 bases and J dropped 6; count of bases not matched to a gene: 15. The CDR3 sequence is 17 residues long. The CDR3 nucleotides read TGTGCCAGCAGCGTAGTTCCTAGCGGAGTTGGCGGCTCCGAGCAGTACTTC. Translation gives CASSVVPSGVGGSEQYF.

This rearrangement joins TRBV18 to TRBJ1-1; D gene unclear. Germline CDR1 KGHSH, CDR2 LQKENI. This CDR3 spans 14 amino acids. Deletions cut 0 bases from V and 1 base from J, with 6 bases between. CDR3 loop: CASSPPMGNTEAFF. CDR3 in DNA: TGTGCCAGCTCACCACCGATGGGGAACACTGAAGCTTTCTTT.

The chain has TRBV19 and TRBJ2-3; unclear D gene. Germline assignment: CDR1 LNHDA and CDR2 SQIVND (reference sequence). Trimming pared 2 bases from V and 0 bases from J, leaving 9 bases between. The CDR3 runs to 15 residues. The CDR3 loop reads CASSIPTSSTDTQYF. The CDR3 DNA reads as TGTGCCAGTAGTATACCCACCTCTAGCACAGATACGCAGTATTTT.

The rearrangement uses TRBV5-6 and TRBJ2-3, with 14 bases identical to TRBD2. V lost 6 bases to trimming and J lost 6 bases; unmatched junction nucleotides: 6. Germline CDR1 and CDR2: SGHDT and YYEEEE. The CDR3 spans 15 residues. DNA for the CDR3: TGTGCCAGCATTGGACTAGCGGGAGGCATGGATACGCAGTATTTT. This sequence encodes CASIGLAGGMDTQYF.

This chain links TRBV5-5 with TRBJ2-7; 11 bases fit TRBD2. Germline CDR1 reads SGHKS; CDR2 reads YYEKEE (reference sequence). Germline trimming cut 6 bases from V and 2 bases from J; bases unmatched to any gene: 10. The CDR3 is 16 residues long. Here the CDR3 reads CASNPQLGLAAYEQYF. CDR3 DNA sequence: TGTGCCAGCAATCCACAGCTGGGACTAGCGGCCTACGAGCAGTACTTC.